This TCR beta chain was sequenced for a study of regulatory dendritic cells for organ transplantation. Sequenced by immunoSEQ multiplex PCR; TCRdb stores in-frame clones only, minus some. The sample holds 20,000 or so clones; 70% to 90% are singletons and the top ten take approximately 0.75%. Germline CDR1 SGHNT, CDR2 YYREEE (reference sequence). This CDR3 is built from 18 residues. V trimming: 2 bases; J trimming: 0 bases; junction bases outside the gene matches: 10. About this clone: Antigen unknown.

CFSE-labeled sorted T cells met regulatory or mature dendritic cells for around five days. This TCR was sampled from a human donor in good health. Input material: naive CD4+ T cells from blood cultured with regulatory dendritic cells. The sample's subset: CD45RA+ naive T cells. The chain joins TRBV5-4 to TRBJ2-3; TRBD2 matches at 9 bases. CDR3 residues: CASSLGGRAGLSTDTQYF. For the CDR3, the DNA is TGTGCCAGCAGCTTAGGCGGGAGGGCCGGATTAAGCACAGATACGCAGTATTTT. The variable domain in full, with the rest retrieved from reference TRBV5-4 and TRBJ2-3, is ETGVTQSPTHLIKTRGQQVTLRCSSQSGHNTVSWYQQALGQGPQFIFQYYREEENGRGNFPPRFSGLQFPNYSSELNVNALELDDSALYLCASSLGGRAGLSTDTQYFGPGTRLTVL.